A selection of T cell receptor beta chains follows, all from one sample in a study of blood T cell repertoires in COVID-19. The data were produced by immunoSEQ multiplex PCR, yet TCRdb's version contains in-frame clones alone and is incomplete. This table holds roughly 180,000 clones, 80% to 85% found once. Sequencing input: peripheral blood. These receptors came from a woman aged 30 to 39 with acute or convalescent COVID-19. CDR3s include the opening cysteine and the closing phenylalanine or tryptophan. The order of the fields is V gene, J gene, clone size, CDR3 length, D gene, CDR3 DNA, CDR3 protein. The D gene is left open where the match is weak. Rows may omit the clone size; those that give it use once, few, many or a size class.

>TRBV28|TRBJ2-1|once|15|TRBD2
TGTGCCAGCAGTCCTTTTAGCGGGAGAATAGATGAGCAGTTCTTC
CASSPFSGRIDEQFF
>TRBV7-8|TRBJ2-3|NA|16|TRBD2
TGTGCCAGCACCCCCCGGACTAGCGGGAGGATGAATACGCAGTATTTT
CASTPRTSGRMNTQYF
>TRBV7-3|TRBJ1-2|NA|14|TRBD1
TGTGCCAGCAGCGGAGGACAGGGGGCTAAAGGCTACACCTTC
CASSGGQGAKGYTF
>TRBV30|TRBJ2-3|NA|14|TRBD2
TGTGCCTGGAGTCTGGGTAGCGGGGCAGATACGCAGTATTTT
CAWSLGSGADTQYF
>TRBV7-7|TRBJ2-5|once|16|TRBD1
TGTGCTAGCAGCCCCGCAATAACAGGGGCCCTCGAGACCCAGTACTTC
CASSPAITGALETQYF
>TRBV27|TRBJ2-1|few|12|NA
TGTGCCAGCAGTTTGTTTCGAGGTGAGCAGTTCTTC
CASSLFRGEQFF
>TRBV11-3|TRBJ2-3|few|14|NA
TGTGCCAGCAGCTTAGCTCCAAACAGGGATACGCAGTATTTT
CASSLAPNRDTQYF
>TRBV6-6|TRBJ1-1|NA|14|NA
TGTGCCAGCAGTCTCAGGGAGGTTAGAACTGAAGCTTTCTTT
CASSLREVRTEAFF
>TRBV10-2|TRBJ2-7|few|11|NA
TGCGCCAGCAGTTCGGGATACGAGCAGTACTTC
CASSSGYEQYF
>TRBV27|TRBJ2-3|NA|12|NA
TGTGCCAGCAGTTCTAGCGCAGATACGCAGTATTTT
CASSSSADTQYF
>TRBV6-2/TRBV6-3|TRBJ2-3|NA|16|TRBD2
TGTGCCAGCAGTTTCACAGTAGCGGGGGTCACAGATACGCAGTATTTT
CASSFTVAGVTDTQYF
>TRBV24-1|TRBJ2-5|NA|14|NA
TGTGCCACCAGTTCAACAGTGTACCAAGAGACCCAGTACTTC
CATSSTVYQETQYF
>TRBV28|TRBJ2-7|NA|19|TRBD1
TGTGCCAGCAGTCCACTAAAGACAATAACCGGGACAGGACCCTACGAGCAGTACTTC
CASSPLKTITGTGPYEQYF
>TRBV27|TRBJ2-1|NA|20|TRBD1
TGTGCCAGCAGTTTGGTGTCGGGACAGGGTCTTCTAGGCTCCTACAATGAGCAGTTCTTC
CASSLVSGQGLLGSYNEQFF
>TRBV12-3/TRBV12-4|TRBJ1-1|NA|13|TRBD1
TGTGCCAGCAGCCTAGGGACAGTTGGTGAAGCTTTCTTT
CASSLGTVGEAFF
>TRBV28|TRBJ1-5|NA|14|NA
TGTGCCAGCAGTTACCGGTTAGGCAATCAGCCCCAGCATTTT
CASSYRLGNQPQHF
>TRBV21-1|TRBJ2-2|NA|18|NA
TGTGCCAGCAGCAAAGGCCGGGACAGGGTATCGAACACCGGGGAGCTGTTTTTT
CASSKGRDRVSNTGELFF
>TRBV11-1|TRBJ2-5|NA|16|TRBD1
TGTGCCAGCAGCCCAATGCCGGGACAGGGAAAAGAGACCCAGTACTTC
CASSPMPGQGKETQYF
>TRBV30|TRBJ1-2|NA|12|NA
TGTGCCTGGAGTCGGACTGAATATGGCTACACCTTC
CAWSRTEYGYTF
>TRBV28|TRBJ1-5|NA|15|NA
TGTGCCAGCAGTTCCGGGACAATGTATAACCAGCCCCAGCATTTT
CASSSGTMYNQPQHF
>TRBV19|TRBJ1-4|NA|16|NA
TGTGCCAGTAGTATAGAAGGATCTCATCGGGGTGAAAAACTGTTTTTT
CASSIEGSHRGEKLFF
>TRBV4-2|TRBJ1-1|NA|15|NA
TGTGCCAGCAGCCAATCACAGGGAGTCCGAACTGAAGCTTTCTTT
CASSQSQGVRTEAFF
>TRBV5-4|TRBJ2-5|NA|15|TRBD2
TGTGCCAGCAGCCGAGCCGGGGGGGCCATGGAGACCCAGTACTTC
CASSRAGGAMETQYF
>TRBV6-5|TRBJ2-2|NA|15|TRBD1
TGTGCCAGCAGTCTGGGGACAGGGGATACCGGGGAGCTGTTTTTT
CASSLGTGDTGELFF
>TRBV27|TRBJ2-7|NA|12|TRBD2
TGTGCCAGCAGCTTTAGCGGGAATGTGCAGTACTTC
CASSFSGNVQYF
>TRBV18|TRBJ1-1|NA|14|TRBD1
TGTGCCAGCTCCCGGGACAGTGGGAACACTGAAGCTTTCTTT
CASSRDSGNTEAFF
>TRBV11-2|TRBJ2-7|few|15|TRBD2
TGTGCCAGCAGCCCCAGCGGGAGTTACTCCGGGGAGCAGTACTTC
CASSPSGSYSGEQYF
>TRBV6-2/TRBV6-3|TRBJ2-1|NA|17|TRBD2
TGTGCCAGCAGTTACGTCTTGACTAGCGGGGACCCCAATGAGCAGTTCTTC
CASSYVLTSGDPNEQFF
>TRBV4-3|TRBJ1-1|once|14|NA
TGCGCCAGCAGCCATCTTGGGCTGAACACTGAAGCTTTCTTT
CASSHLGLNTEAFF
>TRBV4-1|TRBJ2-1|few|16|NA
TGCGCCAGCAGCCAAGATTTTGCAGGCTCCTACAATGAGCAGTTCTTC
CASSQDFAGSYNEQFF
>TRBV21-1|TRBJ1-3|NA|15|NA
TGTGCCAGCAGCCTGGAGACAGGGCGAGGAAACACCATATATTTT
CASSLETGRGNTIYF
>TRBV1|TRBJ2-7|once|11|NA
TGCACCCCGGGGGGAGAGTACGAGCAGTACTTC
CTPGGEYEQYF
>TRBV18|TRBJ2-7|NA|12|NA
TGTGCCAGCTCACCACCGGGGCGCGAGCAGTACTTC
CASSPPGREQYF
>TRBV6-6|TRBJ1-2|few|16|NA
TGTGCCAGCTGGGGAACTGGGGGACAACAACTCTATGGCTACACCTTC
CASWGTGGQQLYGYTF
>TRBV6-5|TRBJ2-2|NA|15|NA
TGTGCCAGCAGCCCAGGGCGGCTAGTGAGCGGGGAGCTGTTTTTT
CASSPGRLVSGELFF
>TRBV4-3|TRBJ1-6|NA|15|TRBD1
TGCGCCAGTCGTAGGAGGTGGCAGGGGGACTCACCCCTCCACTTT
CASRRRWQGDSPLHF
>TRBV27|TRBJ2-3|NA|16|NA
TGTGCCAGCAGTTTTGCGGCGTCACCCGGTCCAGATACGCAGTATTTT
CASSFAASPGPDTQYF
>TRBV11-3|TRBJ2-3|once|14|TRBD2
TGTGCCAGCAGCTTCCGGGGGGGCACAGATACGCAGTATTTT
CASSFRGGTDTQYF
>TRBV28|TRBJ1-2|NA|12|NA
TGTGCCAGTAACCCCGCCGGGGTTGGCTACACCTTC
CASNPAGVGYTF
>TRBV18|TRBJ2-7|NA|12|TRBD2
TGTGCCAGTTCACCAGCGGGGGGCGAGCAGTACTTC
CASSPAGGEQYF
>TRBV6-5|TRBJ2-7|NA|15|TRBD2
TGTGCCAGCAGGGACCCCGGGGGGAAGCGGTACGAGCAGTACTTC
CASRDPGGKRYEQYF
>TRBV6-5|TRBJ2-2|NA|15|NA
TGTGCCAGCAGTTACTTACCAGGGCAAAACGGGGAGCTGTTTTTT
CASSYLPGQNGELFF
>TRBV3-1/TRBV3-2|TRBJ2-7|NA|14|NA
TGTGCCAGCAGCCCACGCACACCCTCCTACGAGCAGTACTTC
CASSPRTPSYEQYF
>TRBV28|TRBJ2-1|NA|15|TRBD2
TGTGCCAGCAGTTGGGACGCAGCGGGATACAATGAGCAGTTCTTC
CASSWDAAGYNEQFF
>TRBV7-2|TRBJ2-5|NA|15|NA
TGTGCCAGCAGCCTTCGATCGGACATCCAAGAGACCCAGTACTTC
CASSLRSDIQETQYF
>TRBV4-2|TRBJ2-7|NA|15|TRBD1
TGTGCCAGCAGCCAACTAGGACAGGAACTCGACGAGCAGTACTTC
CASSQLGQELDEQYF
>TRBV4-1|TRBJ1-2|NA|14|TRBD1
TGCGCCAGCAGCCAAGAGGACAGGAACTATGGCTACACCTTC
CASSQEDRNYGYTF
>TRBV11-1|TRBJ2-7|NA|12|NA
TGTGCCAGCAGCCAGCTAGCGAACGAGCAGTACTTC
CASSQLANEQYF
>TRBV13|TRBJ2-7|NA|13|NA
TGTGCCAGCAGCTTAACAGGGCGTCAGGAGCAGTACTTC
CASSLTGRQEQYF
>TRBV9|TRBJ1-2|NA|15|NA
TGTGCCAGCAGCCCTGGACAGACCCTCAGCTGGGGCTACACCTTC
CASSPGQTLSWGYTF
>TRBV28|TRBJ1-3|once|15|NA
TGTGCCAGCAGTTTTGGGGGCGCGGAAGGAAACACCATATATTTT
CASSFGGAEGNTIYF